The entry below gives a single T cell receptor (beta chain) sequence along with its context. Its cognate antigen is unknown. The sample originates from a study of T-cell memory formation after mild COVID-19. Study results and caveats: Some responding clones appeared in pre-infection memory, suggesting cross-reactive memory joined.

With constant-segment primers, 5'RACE yielded cDNA libraries of TCR alpha and TCR beta that carried sample barcodes and UMIs. From the 5' RACE reads, TCRdb called clonotypes with MiXCR, one entry per CDR3 protein. Of 350,000 to 500,000 distinct CDR3 sequences listed, approximately 18% are singletons. Sequenced material: PBMCs or a T cell subset sorted from them (not recorded which). The receptor's source is a man between 18 and 35 years old who had mild COVID-19 (a few samples of this study predate the infection). Cell type and time point are not known.

CDR3 coding DNA: TGCAGCCCGAGGGGCAGAACTGGCACTGAAGCTTTCTTT. This translates into CSPRGRTGTEAFF. V is TRBV20-1 and J is TRBJ1-1; TRBD1 might be the D (5 bases). Germline V lookup: CDR1 DFQATT, CDR2 SNEGSKA (reference sequence). The CDR3 runs to 13 residues.